This T cell receptor (beta chain) was found in a study of TIL therapy for anti-PD-1-resistant metastatic lung cancer. Study summary: Patients then received nivolumab; progressors got lymphodepletion, TIL and IL-2. Most patients had lung adenocarcinoma; a handful of tumors were EGFR-mutant, two ALK-rearranged; half smoked currently or formerly.

Per germline, CDR1 SGHRS and CDR2 YFSETQ. V trimming: 5 bases; J trimming: 0 bases; junction bases outside the gene matches: 16. The CDR3 is 21 amino acids. Sequencing used immunoSEQ v3. Survey-level samples got 2 million to 2.5 million read pairs; deep-level samples got roughly 4.5-6 million. Clones were read by immunoSEQ multiplex PCR, and TCRdb kept only the in-frame ones, dropping some. The table lists about 44,000 clones, 79% of them singletons, with more than 12% in the top ten. Time point: pre-treatment sample, taken before nivolumab and TIL therapy. Adults with stage 4 NSCLC were enrolled in a phase I trial.

This sample comprised blood, obtained at baseline. The source of this sequence is a man between 65 and 79 years old with non-small cell lung cancer. V is TRBV5-1 and J is TRBJ2-1; 14 bases map to TRBD2. The DNA for the CDR3 is TGCGCCAGCAGGGCCGGGACTAGCGGGAGCAAGCCCCAGAGCTCCTACAATGAGCAGTTCTTC. Translation: CASRAGTSGSKPQSSYNEQFF.